This TCR beta chain was captured in a study of regulatory T cells in long-lasting Graves disease. On the study more broadly: For under 3 months, newly diagnosed Graves' patients had been taking antithyroid drugs.

Arm-PCR of CDR3 regions and iRepertoire HTBI primers were the basis on which TCR beta libraries were built. One entry per CDR3 protein results from TCRdb running MiXCR on the multiplex PCR reads. The data hold roughly 500,000 distinct CDR3 sequences, with about 12% observed a single time. Notes on the study in general: Under persistent disease, TRBV28, TRBJ1-2 and TRBJ2-5 were used preferentially. TCR diversity in persistent Graves' patients was below that of newly diagnosed ones.

The CDR3 is made up of 16 amino acids. Looked up from germline, CDR1 is SNHLY and CDR2 is FYNNEI. The sample's time point: newly diagnosed GD, antithyroid drugs for less than 3 months. Researchers made the TCR library from RNA that was extracted from PBMCs. Regarding this clonotype: Its antigen remains unknown. A much larger clone sits a single nucleotide away, making a read error possible.

These data were also filed under a second study, of T cells in Graves' hyperthyroidism and ophthalmopathy. From that paper: A model built on 13 V-J features separated ophthalmopathy from stable hyperthyroidism.

V gene TRBV2 combines with J gene TRBJ2-7; 10 bases align to TRBD2. The clonotype originates from a woman in her 30s with Graves disease. Material: peripheral blood mononuclear cells (PBMCs), obtained at new diagnosis, from a patient treated with antithyroid drugs. The CDR3 bases are TGTGCCAGCAGGTTAACTAGCGGGGCCTCCTCCCACGAGCAGTACTTC. It is translated as CASRLTSGASSHEQYF.